This T cell receptor beta chain was identified in a study of CD8 T cells in Susac syndrome. It was with random hexamers that 0.5 to 1 ug RNA was reverse transcribed. The immunoSEQ assay covered 54 Vbeta and 13 Jbeta segments for CDR3. TCRdb re-called the immunoSEQ multiplex PCR reads through MiXCR, storing one row per CDR3 protein. The table includes approximately 150,000 distinct CDR3 sequences, over 85% detected once. The V end was cut by 0 bases, the J end by 0 bases, with 10 bases between. CDR3 length equals 16 residues. The T cells that were sequenced for TCR beta were CD8+ and CD4+ cells from blood. TEMRA cells were enriched by FACS, while CD8+ and CD4+ T cells were obtained through a negative isolation that was performed magnetically.

The specimen was CD4+ T cells from PBMCs. The chain couples TRBV23-1 to TRBJ2-3; no clear D. TRBV23-1 is recorded as an ORF, its role being uncertain. This TCR derives from a human donor in good health. The CDR3 DNA follows: TGCGCCAGCAGTCAATCGGGCCAGACTAGCACAGATACGCAGTATTTT. Encoded protein: CASSQSGQTSTDTQYF.